Detailed here is one T cell receptor beta chain. Study processing details: Nucleated cell counts were estimated from reference gene primer amplification. TCRdb's copy holds only in-frame clones and misses some; the assay was immunoSEQ multiplex PCR. Clonal size and the V and J genes are those of that table, whereas D and trimming came from the DNA. The table lists about 380,000 clones, more than 75% of them singletons. V lost 9 bases to trimming and J lost 5 bases; unmatched junction nucleotides: 8. Germline V lookup: CDR1 KGHDR, CDR2 SFDVKD. This CDR3 is built from 13 residues. This specimen comes from a study of blood T cell repertoires in COVID-19. Study background: Nucleic acid was either cDNA or gDNA, and it came from T cells, B-cell-depleted T cells, or PBMCs.

The origin of this receptor is a human donor with acute or convalescent COVID-19. The donor label of this sample is uncertain. The V call is TRBV24-1, the J call TRBJ1-1, with TRBD1 identical over 7 bases. The specimen was peripheral blood. The CDR3 loop reads CATATGLGTEAFF. The CDR3 DNA is TGTGCCACCGCGACAGGGCTTGGGACTGAAGCTTTCTTT.